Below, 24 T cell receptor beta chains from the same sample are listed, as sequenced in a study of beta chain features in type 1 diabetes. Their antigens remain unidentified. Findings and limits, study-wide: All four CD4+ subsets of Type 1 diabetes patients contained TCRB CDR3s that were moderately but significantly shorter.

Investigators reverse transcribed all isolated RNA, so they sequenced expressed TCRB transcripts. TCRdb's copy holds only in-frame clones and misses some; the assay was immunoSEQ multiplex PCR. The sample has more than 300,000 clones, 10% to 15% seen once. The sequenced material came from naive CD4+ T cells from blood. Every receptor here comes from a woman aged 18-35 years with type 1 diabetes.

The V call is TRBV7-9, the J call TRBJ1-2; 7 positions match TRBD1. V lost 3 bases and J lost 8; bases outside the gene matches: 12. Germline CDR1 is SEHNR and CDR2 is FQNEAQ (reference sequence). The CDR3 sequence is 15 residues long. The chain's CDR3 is CASSFGQASGDGYTF. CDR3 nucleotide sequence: TGTGCCAGCAGCTTCGGACAGGCCTCGGGTGACGGCTACACCTTC.

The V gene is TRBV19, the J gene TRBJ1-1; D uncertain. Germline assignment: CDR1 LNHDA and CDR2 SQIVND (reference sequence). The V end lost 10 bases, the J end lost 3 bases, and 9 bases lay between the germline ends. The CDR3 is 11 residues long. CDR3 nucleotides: TGTGCCACCGTCGGGTACACTGAAGCTTTCTTT. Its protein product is CATVGYTEAFF.

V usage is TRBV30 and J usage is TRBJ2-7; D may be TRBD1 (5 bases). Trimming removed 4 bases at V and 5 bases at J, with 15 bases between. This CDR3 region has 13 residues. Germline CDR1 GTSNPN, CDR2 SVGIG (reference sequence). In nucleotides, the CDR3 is TGTGCCTGGATGCGTCAGGGCCCCAACGAGCAGTACTTC. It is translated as CAWMRQGPNEQYF.

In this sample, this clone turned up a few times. CDR3 bases: TGCGCCAGCAGTCAATTTCCCTCCCCCTCCGGAGGGACAGGGCTATTACAAGAGACCCAGTACTTC. It encodes CASSQFPSPSGGTGLLQETQYF. The V and J genes are TRBV23-1 and TRBJ2-5; 9 bases are a match to TRBD1. TRBV23-1 is noted as an ORF with a role that remains uncertain. J lost 2 bases, V lost 1 base, and 23 bases had no gene match. This CDR3 region has 22 residues.

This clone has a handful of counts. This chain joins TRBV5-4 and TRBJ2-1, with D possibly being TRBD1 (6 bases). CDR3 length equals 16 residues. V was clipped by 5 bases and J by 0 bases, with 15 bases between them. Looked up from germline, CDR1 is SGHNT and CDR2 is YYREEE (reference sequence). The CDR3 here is CASRDRPPSSYNEQFF. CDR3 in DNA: TGTGCCAGCAGGGACAGACCTCCTAGCTCCTACAATGAGCAGTTCTTC. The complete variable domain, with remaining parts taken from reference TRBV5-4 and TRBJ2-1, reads ETGVTQSPTHLIKTRGQQVTLRCSSQSGHNTVSWYQQALGQGPQFIFQYYREEENGRGNFPPRFSGLQFPNYSSELNVNALELDDSALYLCASRDRPPSSYNEQFFGPGTRLTVL.

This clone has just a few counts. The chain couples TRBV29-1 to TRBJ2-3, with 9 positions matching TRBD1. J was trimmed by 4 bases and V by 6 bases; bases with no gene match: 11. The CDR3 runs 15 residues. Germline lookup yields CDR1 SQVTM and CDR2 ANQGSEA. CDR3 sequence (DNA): TGCAGCGTCCCCGCGGGGGACAGGGTTTCAGATACGCAGTATTTT. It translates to CSVPAGDRVSDTQYF.

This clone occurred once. The CDR3 DNA reads as TGTGCCAGCAGCTTATGGGCCGACACAGATACGCAGTATTTT. The encoded protein is CASSLWADTDTQYF. The rearrangement uses TRBV7-6 and TRBJ2-3; no clear D gene. Germline values: CDR1 SGHVS, CDR2 FNYEAQ. This CDR3 spans 14 amino acids. V was pared by 2 bases and J by 2 bases, with 8 bases between.

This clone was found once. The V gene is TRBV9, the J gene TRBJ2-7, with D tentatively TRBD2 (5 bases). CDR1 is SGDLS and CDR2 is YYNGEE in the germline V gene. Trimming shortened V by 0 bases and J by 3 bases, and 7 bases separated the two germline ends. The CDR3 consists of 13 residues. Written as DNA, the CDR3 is TGTGCCAGCAGCGTAGAAGGGAGCTACGAGCAGTACTTC. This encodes CASSVEGSYEQYF.

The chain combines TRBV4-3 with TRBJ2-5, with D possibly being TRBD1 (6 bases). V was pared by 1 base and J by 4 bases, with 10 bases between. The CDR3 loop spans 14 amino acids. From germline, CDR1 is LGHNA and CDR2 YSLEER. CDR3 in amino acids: CASSQGQGIETQYF. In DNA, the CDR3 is TGCGCCAGCAGCCAAGGCCAGGGGATAGAGACCCAGTACTTC.

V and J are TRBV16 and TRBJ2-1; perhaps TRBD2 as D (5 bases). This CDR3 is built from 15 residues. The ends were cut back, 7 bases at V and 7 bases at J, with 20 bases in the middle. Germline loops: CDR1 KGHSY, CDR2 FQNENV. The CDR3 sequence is CASTLGERFSNEQFF. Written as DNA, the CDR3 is TGTGCCAGCACCCTCGGGGAGAGGTTTAGTAATGAGCAGTTCTTC.

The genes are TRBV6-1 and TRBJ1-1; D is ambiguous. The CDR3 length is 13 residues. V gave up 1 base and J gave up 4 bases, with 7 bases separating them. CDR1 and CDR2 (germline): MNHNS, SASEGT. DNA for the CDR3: TGTGCCAGCAGTGAAGAGGGAGGCACTGAAGCTTTCTTT. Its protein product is CASSEEGGTEAFF.

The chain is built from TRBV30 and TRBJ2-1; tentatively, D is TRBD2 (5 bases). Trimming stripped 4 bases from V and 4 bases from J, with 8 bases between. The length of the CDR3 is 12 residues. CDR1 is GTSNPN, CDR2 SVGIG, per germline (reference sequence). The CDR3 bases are TGTGCCTGGACTAGCTTATACAATGAGCAGTTCTTC. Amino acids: CAWTSLYNEQFF.

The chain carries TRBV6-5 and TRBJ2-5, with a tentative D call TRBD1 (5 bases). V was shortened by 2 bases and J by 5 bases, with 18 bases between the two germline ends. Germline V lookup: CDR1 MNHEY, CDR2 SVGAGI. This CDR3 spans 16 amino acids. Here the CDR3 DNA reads TGTGCCAGCAGTTACAACCCAGGGTGGCCTGGGGAGACCCAGTACTTC. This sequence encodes CASSYNPGWPGETQYF.

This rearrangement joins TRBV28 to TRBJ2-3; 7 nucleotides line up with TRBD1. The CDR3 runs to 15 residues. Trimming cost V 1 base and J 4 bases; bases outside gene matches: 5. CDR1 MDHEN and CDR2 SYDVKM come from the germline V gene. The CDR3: CASSLLRGRPDTQYF. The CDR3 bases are TGTGCCAGCAGTTTATTGAGGGGGCGCCCAGATACGCAGTATTTT. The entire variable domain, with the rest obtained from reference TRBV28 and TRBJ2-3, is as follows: DVKVTQSSRYLVKRTGEKVFLECVQDMDHENMFWYRQDPGLGLRLIYFSYDVKMKEKGDIPEGYSVSREKKERFSLILESASTNQTSMYLCASSLLRGRPDTQYFGPGTRLTVL.

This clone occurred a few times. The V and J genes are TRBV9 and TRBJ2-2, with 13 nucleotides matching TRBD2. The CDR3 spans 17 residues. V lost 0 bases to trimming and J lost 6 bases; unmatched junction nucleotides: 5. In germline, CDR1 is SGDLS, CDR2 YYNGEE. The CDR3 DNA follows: TGTGCCAGCAGCGTAGGTGCGGGACTAGCGGGACCCGGGGAGCTGTTTTTT. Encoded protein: CASSVGAGLAGPGELFF. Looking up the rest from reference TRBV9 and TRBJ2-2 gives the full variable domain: DSGVTQTPKHLITATGQRVTLRCSPRSGDLSVYWYQQSLDQGLQFLIQYYNGEERAKGNILERFSAQQFPDLHSELNLSSLELGDSALYFCASSVGAGLAGPGELFFGEGSRLTVL.

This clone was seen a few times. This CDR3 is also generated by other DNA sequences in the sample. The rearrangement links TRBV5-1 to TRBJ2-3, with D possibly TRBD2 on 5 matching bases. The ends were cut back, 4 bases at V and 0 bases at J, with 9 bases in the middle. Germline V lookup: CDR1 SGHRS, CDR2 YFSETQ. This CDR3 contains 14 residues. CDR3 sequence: CASSLGESTDTQYF. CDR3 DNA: TGCGCCAGCAGCCTTGGGGAGAGCACAGATACGCAGTATTTT.

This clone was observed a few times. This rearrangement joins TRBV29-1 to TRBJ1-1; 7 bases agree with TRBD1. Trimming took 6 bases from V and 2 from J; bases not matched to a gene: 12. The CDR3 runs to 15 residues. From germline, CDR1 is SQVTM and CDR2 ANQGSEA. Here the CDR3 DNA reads TGCAGCGTGCTCTTCTGGACAGGCTTAAACACTGAAGCTTTCTTT. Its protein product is CSVLFWTGLNTEAFF.

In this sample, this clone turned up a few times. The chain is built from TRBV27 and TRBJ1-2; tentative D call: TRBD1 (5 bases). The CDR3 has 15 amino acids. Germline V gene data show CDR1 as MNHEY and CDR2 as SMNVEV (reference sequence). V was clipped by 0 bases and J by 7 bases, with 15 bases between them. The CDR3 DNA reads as TGTGCCAGCAGTTTATCCCGACAGTCCCACTTTGGCTACACCTTC. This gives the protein CASSLSRQSHFGYTF.

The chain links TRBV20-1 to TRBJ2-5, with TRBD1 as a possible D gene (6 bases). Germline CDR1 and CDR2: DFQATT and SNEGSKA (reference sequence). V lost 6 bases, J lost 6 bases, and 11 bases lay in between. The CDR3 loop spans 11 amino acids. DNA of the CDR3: TGCAGTGCCCCCAGGGGAAAGACCCAGTACTTC. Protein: CSAPRGKTQYF.

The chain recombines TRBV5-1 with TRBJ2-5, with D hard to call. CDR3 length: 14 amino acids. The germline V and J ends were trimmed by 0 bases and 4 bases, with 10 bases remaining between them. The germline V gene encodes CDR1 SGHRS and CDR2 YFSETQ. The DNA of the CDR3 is TGCGCCAGCAGCTTGGCCTTGGGCCCAGAGACCCAGTACTTC. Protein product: CASSLALGPETQYF.

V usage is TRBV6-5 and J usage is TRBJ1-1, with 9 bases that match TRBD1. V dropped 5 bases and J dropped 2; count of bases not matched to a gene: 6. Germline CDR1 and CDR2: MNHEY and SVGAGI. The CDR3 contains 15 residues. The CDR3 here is CASSGSGQGNTEAFF. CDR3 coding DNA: TGTGCCAGCAGTGGCTCGGGACAGGGAAACACTGAAGCTTTCTTT.

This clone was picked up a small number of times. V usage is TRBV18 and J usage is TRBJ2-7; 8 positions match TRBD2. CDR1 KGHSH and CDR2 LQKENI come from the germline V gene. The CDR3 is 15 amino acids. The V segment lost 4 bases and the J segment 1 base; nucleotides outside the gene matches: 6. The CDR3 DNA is TGTGCCAGCTCACAACTAGCGGATCCATCCTACGAGCAGTACTTC. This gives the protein CASSQLADPSYEQYF.

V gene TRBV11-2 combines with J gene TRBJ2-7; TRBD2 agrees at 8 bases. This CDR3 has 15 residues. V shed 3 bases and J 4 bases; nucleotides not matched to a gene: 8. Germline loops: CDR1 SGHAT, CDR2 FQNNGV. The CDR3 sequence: CASSLVGRVEYEQYF. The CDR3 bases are TGTGCCAGCAGCTTGGTCGGGAGGGTTGAGTACGAGCAGTACTTC. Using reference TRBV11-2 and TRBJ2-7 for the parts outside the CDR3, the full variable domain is EAGVAQSPRYKIIEKRQSVAFWCNPISGHATLYWYQQILGQGPKLLIQFQNNGVVDDSQLPKDRFSAERLKGVDSTLKIQPAKLEDSAVYLCASSLVGRVEYEQYFGPGTRLTVT.

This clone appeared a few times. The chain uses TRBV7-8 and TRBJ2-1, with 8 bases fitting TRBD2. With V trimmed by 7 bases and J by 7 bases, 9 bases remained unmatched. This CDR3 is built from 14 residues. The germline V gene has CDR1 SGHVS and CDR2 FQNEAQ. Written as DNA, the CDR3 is TGTGCCAGCACACGGGAGGGCCTTGGTAATGAGCAGTTCTTC. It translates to CASTREGLGNEQFF.